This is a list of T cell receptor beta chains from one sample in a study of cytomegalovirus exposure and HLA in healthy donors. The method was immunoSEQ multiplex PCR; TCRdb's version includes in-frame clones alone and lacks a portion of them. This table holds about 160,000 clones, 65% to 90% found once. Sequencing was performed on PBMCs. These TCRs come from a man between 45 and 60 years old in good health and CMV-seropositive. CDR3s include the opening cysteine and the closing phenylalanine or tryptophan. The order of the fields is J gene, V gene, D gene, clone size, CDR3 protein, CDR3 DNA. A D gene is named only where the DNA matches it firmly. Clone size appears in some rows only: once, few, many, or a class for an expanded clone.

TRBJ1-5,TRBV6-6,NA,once,CASSFDKLQYQPQHF,TGTGCCAGCAGTTTCGACAAGCTACAGTATCAGCCCCAGCATTTT
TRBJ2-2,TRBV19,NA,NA,CASSIIQRGTGELFF,TGTGCCAGTAGTATTATCCAAAGGGGCACCGGGGAGCTGTTTTTT
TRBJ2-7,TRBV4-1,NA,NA,CASSPGDSTYEQYF,TGCGCCAGCAGCCCGGGGGACAGTACCTACGAGCAGTACTTC
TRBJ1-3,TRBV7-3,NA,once,CASSSQDSGNTIYF,TGTGCCAGCAGCAGTCAGGACTCTGGAAACACCATATATTTT
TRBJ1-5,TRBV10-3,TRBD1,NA,CAISPGQGVSQPQHF,TGTGCCATCAGTCCGGGACAGGGGGTCAGCCAGCCCCAGCATTTT
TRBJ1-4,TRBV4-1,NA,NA,CASSQLGAGTNEKLFF,TGCGCCAGCAGCCAATTGGGGGCAGGGACTAATGAAAAACTGTTTTTT
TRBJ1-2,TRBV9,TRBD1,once,CASSQGGTGPYGYTF,TGTGCCAGCAGCCAAGGCGGGACAGGGCCATATGGCTACACCTTC
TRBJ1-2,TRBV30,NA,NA,CAWGAYRVHGYTF,TGTGCCTGGGGGGCCTATCGTGTGCATGGCTACACCTTC
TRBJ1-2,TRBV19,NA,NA,CASTPHSNYGYTF,TGTGCCAGTACCCCCCACAGTAACTATGGCTACACCTTC
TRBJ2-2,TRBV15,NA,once,CATSRAGSSGELFF,TGTGCCACCTCACGGGCGGGGAGCTCCGGGGAGCTGTTTTTT
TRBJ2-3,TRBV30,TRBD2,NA,CAWTGAGGTDTQYF,TGTGCCTGGACGGGAGCGGGGGGGACAGATACGCAGTATTTT
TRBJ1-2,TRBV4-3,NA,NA,CASSQERSGGFNYGYTF,TGCGCCAGCAGCCAAGAAAGGTCGGGTGGATTTAACTATGGCTACACCTTC
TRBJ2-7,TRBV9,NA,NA,CASSPHRRDYEQYF,TGTGCCAGCAGCCCTCATCGCAGGGACTACGAGCAGTACTTC
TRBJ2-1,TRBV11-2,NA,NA,CASSFEQVEQFF,TGTGCCAGCAGCTTCGAGCAGGTTGAGCAGTTCTTC
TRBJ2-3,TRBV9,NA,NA,CASSGTGSTDTQYF,TGTGCCAGCAGCGGTACAGGGAGCACAGATACGCAGTATTTT
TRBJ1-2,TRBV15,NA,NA,CATSKQAYGYTF,TGTGCCACCAGCAAACAGGCTTATGGCTACACCTTC
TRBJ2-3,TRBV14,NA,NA,CASSQYRAGTDTQYF,TGTGCCAGCAGCCAGTACAGGGCTGGCACAGATACGCAGTATTTT
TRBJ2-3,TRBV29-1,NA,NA,CSELSADTQYF,TGCAGCGAGCTTAGTGCAGATACGCAGTATTTT
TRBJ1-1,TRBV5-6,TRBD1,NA,CASSLRTGGLSAEAFF,TGTGCCAGCAGCTTGCGGACAGGGGGTCTTTCGGCTGAAGCTTTCTTT
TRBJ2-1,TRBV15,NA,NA,CATSRVRGLGGEQFF,TGTGCCACCAGCAGGGTCCGGGGTCTCGGCGGTGAGCAGTTCTTC
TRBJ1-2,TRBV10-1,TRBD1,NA,CASSAPCRGHNYGYTF,TGCGCCAGCAGTGCGCCTTGCAGGGGGCATAACTATGGCTACACCTTC
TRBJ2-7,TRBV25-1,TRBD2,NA,CASSEETSGNREQYF,TGTGCCAGCAGTGAAGAGACTAGCGGGAATCGGGAGCAGTACTTC
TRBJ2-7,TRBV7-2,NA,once,CASSLVGSGTQASQYF,TGTGCCAGCAGCTTAGTGGGTTCCGGGACACAAGCCTCGCAGTACTTC
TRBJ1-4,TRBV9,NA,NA,CASSVINEKLFF,TGTGCCAGCAGCGTTATTAATGAAAAACTGTTTTTT
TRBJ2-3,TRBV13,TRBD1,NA,CASIRTGRGLGTDTQYF,TGTGCCAGCATCCGGACCGGTAGGGGGCTCGGGACAGATACGCAGTATTTT
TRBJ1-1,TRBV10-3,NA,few,CAISDGLNTEAFF,TGTGCCATCAGTGATGGGCTGAACACTGAAGCTTTCTTT
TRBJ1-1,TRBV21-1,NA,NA,CASEGTDYPPRTEAFF,TGTGCCAGCGAGGGGACAGATTATCCCCCCCGAACTGAAGCTTTCTTT
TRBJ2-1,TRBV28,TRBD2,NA,CASSLDVGLAGGVWDNEQFF,TGTGCCAGCAGTTTGGACGTGGGACTAGCGGGAGGGGTTTGGGACAATGAGCAGTTCTTC
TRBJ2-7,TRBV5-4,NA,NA,CASSLDTIGYEQYF,TGTGCCAGCAGCTTGGATACTATCGGATACGAGCAGTACTTC
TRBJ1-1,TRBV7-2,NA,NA,CASSFHEGPNTEAFF,TGTGCCAGCAGCTTTCATGAGGGCCCGAACACTGAAGCTTTCTTT
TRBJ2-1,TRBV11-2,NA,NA,CASSLNPTGSSYNEQFF,TGTGCCAGCAGCTTAAATCCCACGGGAAGCTCCTACAATGAGCAGTTCTTC
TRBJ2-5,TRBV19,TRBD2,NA,CASSPSPSGKKLETQYF,TGTGCCAGTTCCCCCTCTCCTAGCGGGAAAAAGTTGGAGACCCAGTACTTC
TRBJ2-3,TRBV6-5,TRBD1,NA,CASSRSGTGPDTQYF,TGTGCCAGCAGTCGCTCCGGGACAGGACCAGATACGCAGTATTTT
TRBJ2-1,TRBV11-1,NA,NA,CASSLGASIYNEQFF,TGTGCCAGCAGCTTGGGGGCCTCCATCTACAATGAGCAGTTCTTC
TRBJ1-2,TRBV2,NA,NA,CASRASTNYGYTF,TGTGCCAGCAGAGCCTCTACCAACTATGGCTACACCTTC
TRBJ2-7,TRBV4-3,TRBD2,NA,CASSQDWPSGGGSYEQYF,TGCGCCAGCAGCCAAGATTGGCCTAGCGGGGGGGGGTCCTACGAGCAGTACTTC
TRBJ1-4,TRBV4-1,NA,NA,CASSQGMGAEKLFF,TGCGCCAGCAGCCAAGGAATGGGGGCGGAAAAACTGTTTTTT
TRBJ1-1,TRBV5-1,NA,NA,CASSLEGGNTEAFF,TGCGCCAGCAGCTTAGAAGGGGGGAACACTGAAGCTTTCTTT
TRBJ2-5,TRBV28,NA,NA,CASRLTLDSETQYF,TGTGCCAGCAGGCTAACTCTAGATTCGGAGACCCAGTACTTC
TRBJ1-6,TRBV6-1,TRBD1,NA,CASSAGQGDSPLHF,TGTGCCAGCAGTGCCGGACAGGGTGACTCACCCCTCCACTTT
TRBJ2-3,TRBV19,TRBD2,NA,CASSITSGSGSTDTQYF,TGTGCCAGTAGTATAACTAGCGGGAGTGGAAGCACAGATACGCAGTATTTT
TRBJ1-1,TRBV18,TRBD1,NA,CASSPDRAEAFF,TGTGCCAGCTCACCGGACAGGGCTGAAGCTTTCTTT
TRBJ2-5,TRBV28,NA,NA,CASTRTDKETQYF,TGTGCCAGCACCAGGACAGATAAAGAGACCCAGTACTTC
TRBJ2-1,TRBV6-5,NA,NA,CTRCRSYNEQFF,TGTACCAGGTGCAGGTCCTACAATGAGCAGTTCTTC
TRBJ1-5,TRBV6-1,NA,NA,CASGGGNSNQPQHF,TGTGCCAGCGGGGGGGGGAATAGCAATCAGCCCCAGCATTTT
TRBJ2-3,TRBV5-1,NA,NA,CASSLADTSGGTDTQYF,TGCGCCAGCAGCTTGGCCGATACTTCCGGAGGCACAGATACGCAGTATTTT
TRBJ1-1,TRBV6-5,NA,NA,CASTHDRYTEAFF,TGTGCCAGCACTCATGACAGATACACTGAAGCTTTCTTT
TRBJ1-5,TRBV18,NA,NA,CASSPQGGSNQPQHF,TGTGCCAGCTCACCACAGGGAGGCAGCAATCAGCCCCAGCATTTT
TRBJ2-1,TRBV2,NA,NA,CASSLGPYNEQFF,TGTGCCAGCAGTCTGGGCCCTTACAATGAGCAGTTCTTC
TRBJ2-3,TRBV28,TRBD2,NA,CGSGTSSEGDTQYF,TGTGGGTCCGGGACTAGTTCCGAGGGCGATACGCAGTATTTT
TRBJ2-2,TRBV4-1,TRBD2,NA,CASSQELAVNTGELFF,TGCGCCAGCAGCCAAGAACTAGCGGTAAACACCGGGGAGCTGTTTTTT
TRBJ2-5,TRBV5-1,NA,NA,CASSPLGSLVEETQYF,TGCGCCAGCAGCCCGCTGGGGAGTCTAGTCGAAGAGACCCAGTACTTC
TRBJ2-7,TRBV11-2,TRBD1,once,CASSSWTGSEQYF,TGTGCCAGCAGCTCCTGGACAGGGTCCGAGCAGTACTTC
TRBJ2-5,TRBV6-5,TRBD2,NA,CASTDTGLAGKTQYF,TGTGCCAGCACCGACACCGGGCTAGCGGGGAAGACCCAGTACTTC
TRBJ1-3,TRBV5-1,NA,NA,CASSPPGGNTIYF,TGCGCCAGCAGCCCACCCGGTGGAAACACCATATATTTT
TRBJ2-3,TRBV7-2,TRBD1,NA,CASSLAGQIADTQYF,TGTGCCAGCAGCTTAGCGGGACAGATTGCAGATACGCAGTATTTT
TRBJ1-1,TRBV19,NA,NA,CASSIVGRNTEAFF,TGTGCCAGTAGTATAGTAGGGAGGAACACTGAAGCTTTCTTT
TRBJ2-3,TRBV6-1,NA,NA,CASSDMVGPRGTDTQYF,TGTGCCAGCAGTGATATGGTCGGGCCCAGGGGCACAGATACGCAGTATTTT